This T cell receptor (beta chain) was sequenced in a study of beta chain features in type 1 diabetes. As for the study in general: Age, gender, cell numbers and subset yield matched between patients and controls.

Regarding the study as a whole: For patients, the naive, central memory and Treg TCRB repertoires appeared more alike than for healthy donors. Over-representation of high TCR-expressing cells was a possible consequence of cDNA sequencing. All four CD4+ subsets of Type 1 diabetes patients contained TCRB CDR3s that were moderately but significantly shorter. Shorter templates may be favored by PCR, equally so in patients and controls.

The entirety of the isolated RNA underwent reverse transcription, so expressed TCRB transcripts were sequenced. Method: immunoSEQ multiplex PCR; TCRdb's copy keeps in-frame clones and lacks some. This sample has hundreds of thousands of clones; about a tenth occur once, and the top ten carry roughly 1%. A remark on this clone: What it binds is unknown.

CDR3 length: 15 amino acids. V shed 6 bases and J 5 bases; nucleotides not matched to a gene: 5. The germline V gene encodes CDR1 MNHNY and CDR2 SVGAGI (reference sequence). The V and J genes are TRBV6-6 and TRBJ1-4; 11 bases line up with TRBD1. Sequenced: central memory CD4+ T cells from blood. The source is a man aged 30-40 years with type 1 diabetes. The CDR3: CASSRRDRGNEKLFF. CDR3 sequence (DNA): TGTGCCAGCAGCCGCCGGGACAGGGGGAATGAAAAACTGTTTTTT.